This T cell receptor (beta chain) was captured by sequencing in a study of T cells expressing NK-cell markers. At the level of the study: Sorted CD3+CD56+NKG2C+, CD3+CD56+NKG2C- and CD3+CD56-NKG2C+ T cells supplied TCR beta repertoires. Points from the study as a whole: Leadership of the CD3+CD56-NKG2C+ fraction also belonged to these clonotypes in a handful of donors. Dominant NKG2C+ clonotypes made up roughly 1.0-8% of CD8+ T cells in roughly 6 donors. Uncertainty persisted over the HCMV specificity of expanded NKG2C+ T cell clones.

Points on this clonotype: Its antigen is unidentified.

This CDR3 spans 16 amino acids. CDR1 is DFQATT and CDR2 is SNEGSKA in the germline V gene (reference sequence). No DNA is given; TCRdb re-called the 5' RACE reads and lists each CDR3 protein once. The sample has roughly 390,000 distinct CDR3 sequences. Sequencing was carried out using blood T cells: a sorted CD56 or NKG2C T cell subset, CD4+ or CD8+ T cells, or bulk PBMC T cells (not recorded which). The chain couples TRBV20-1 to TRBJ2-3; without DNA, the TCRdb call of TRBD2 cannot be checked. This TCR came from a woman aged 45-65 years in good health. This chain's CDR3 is CSARPVGLSFTDTQYF.